This T cell receptor beta chain was identified in a study of regulatory T cells in long-lasting Graves disease. Stated time point: newly diagnosed GD, antithyroid drugs for less than 3 months. Extracted RNA from PBMCs served as the source of the TCR library. Assembly of TCR beta libraries relied on iRepertoire HTBI primers together with Arm-PCR of CDR3 regions. TCRdb used MiXCR to reprocess the multiplex PCR reads, holding one entry per CDR3 protein. The sample contains 550,000 to 700,000 distinct CDR3 sequences, about 16% of which appear only once. Broader study findings: Persistent patients shared 2,500 to 3,000 public clonotypes among themselves. Newly diagnosed patients shared fewer, at about a thousand.

This clonotype was picked up many times. Its antigen is unidentified. The CDR3 length is 14 residues. V shed 7 bases and J shed 1 base, with 10 bases lying between them. Germline V lookup: CDR1 MNHEY, CDR2 SMNVEV (reference sequence). A further study also used this sample, focusing on T cells in Graves' hyperthyroidism and ophthalmopathy.

The receptor comes from a man aged 18 to 29 with Graves disease. Sequencing used peripheral blood mononuclear cells (PBMCs), obtained at new diagnosis, from a patient treated with antithyroid drugs. V and J are TRBV27 and TRBJ2-2, with TRBD1 as a possible D gene (6 bases). The CDR3 loop reads CASKRDKNTGELFF. DNA of the CDR3: TGTGCCAGCAAACGGGACAAGAACACCGGGGAGCTGTTTTTT.